One sample yielded the 21 T cell receptor beta chains listed below, sequenced in a study of cytotoxic CD8 clonotypes in ibrutinib-treated CLL. Libraries were prepared by immunoSEQ multiplex PCR; TCRdb keeps only in-frame clonotypes and omits some of them. The sample includes approximately 97,000 clones, about 74% of them seen just once. The material was PBMCs, obtained after 24 months of ibrutinib treatment. Receptors were obtained from a human donor with chronic lymphocytic leukemia.

V and J are TRBV6-5 and TRBJ1-2, with TRBD1 matching 7 bases. After removal of 0 bases from V and 8 bases from J, the junction contained 9 bases not matched to a gene. Per germline, CDR1 MNHEY and CDR2 SVGAGI. CDR3 length: 15 residues. The CDR3 nucleotides are TGTGCCAGCAGTTACTCGGGGAGGCAGGGGGGCGGCTACACCTTC. This gives the protein CASSYSGRQGGGYTF.

The chain links TRBV19 to TRBJ2-7; 8 nucleotides align to TRBD1. The CDR3 is 14 amino acids. Germline V gene sequence: CDR1 LNHDA, CDR2 SQIVND (reference sequence). V was pared by 4 bases and J by 6 bases, with 8 bases of the junction left unmatched. The chain's CDR3 is CASSKDRVQSEQYF. The CDR3 region has the DNA TGTGCCAGTAGTAAGGACAGGGTCCAAAGCGAGCAGTACTTC.

The V and J genes are TRBV1 and TRBJ2-2; the table assigns TRBD1, which was not confirmed against the DNA. TRBV1 is shown as a pseudogene. This CDR3 is 14 amino acids long. The CDR3 region has the DNA TGCACCAGCAGCGGGACAGCTCACACCGGGGAGCTGTTTTTT. It specifies CTSSGTAHTGELFF.

In this sample, this clone turned up a few times. This sequence joins TRBV11-2 and TRBJ1-6, with a tentative D call TRBD1 (6 bases). Germline V gene sequence: CDR1 SGHAT, CDR2 FQNNGV. Trimming removed 0 bases from V and 10 bases from J, with 10 bases in between. The CDR3 contains 14 residues. The CDR3 region is CASSLDRGQSPLHF. The DNA for the CDR3 is TGTGCCAGCAGCTTAGATCGGGGGCAGTCACCCCTCCACTTT. The whole variable domain, filled in from reference TRBV11-2 and TRBJ1-6, reads EAGVAQSPRYKIIEKRQSVAFWCNPISGHATLYWYQQILGQGPKLLIQFQNNGVVDDSQLPKDRFSAERLKGVDSTLKIQPAKLEDSAVYLCASSLDRGQSPLHFGNGTRLTVT.

This chain joins TRBV4-3 and TRBJ1-1; D gene unclear. CDR1 LGHNA and CDR2 YSLEER come from the germline V gene. This CDR3 contains 14 residues. V lost 0 bases, J lost 1 base, and 6 bases lay in between. CDR3 residues: CASSQDSRNTEAFF. CDR3 bases: TGCGCCAGCAGCCAAGACTCAAGGAACACTGAAGCTTTCTTT.

A single count supports this clone. J is TRBJ1-1 and V is TRBV5-6; D perhaps matches TRBD1 (5 bases). The ends were cut back, 2 bases at V and 4 bases at J, with 21 bases in the middle. Germline assignment: CDR1 SGHDT and CDR2 YYEEEE. This CDR3 is built from 17 residues. CDR3 in DNA: TGTGCCAGCAGCTTAAATATTATGGGGGGTCGGGCCACTGAAGCTTTCTTT. This codes for CASSLNIMGGRATEAFF.

The chain links TRBV18 to TRBJ2-3; 10 nucleotides align to TRBD2. Germline V gene data show CDR1 as KGHSH and CDR2 as LQKENI. This CDR3 spans 20 amino acids. Losses at the gene ends were 1 base for V and 4 bases for J; bases not matched to a gene: 17. Written as DNA, the CDR3 is TGTGCCAGCTCACCACTCCGGGGACTAGCGAAGGGAATAGGCTCAGATACGCAGTATTTT. It specifies CASSPLRGLAKGIGSDTQYF.

The chain couples TRBV5-1 to TRBJ2-1; 7 bases line up with TRBD2. The CDR3 is 18 residues long. J gave up 4 bases and V 1 base, and 14 bases lay outside the gene matches. Germline V gene data show CDR1 as SGHRS and CDR2 as YFSETQ. The CDR3 DNA sequence: TGCGCCAGCAGCTTGTCACCCGCGAGCGGGACTGGATACAATGAGCAGTTCTTC. Translated: CASSLSPASGTGYNEQFF.

This chain joins TRBV9 and TRBJ2-2; 11 bases align to TRBD2. The CDR3 spans 16 residues. Germline V lookup: CDR1 SGDLS, CDR2 YYNGEE. J lost 0 bases, V lost 3 bases, and 1 base had no gene match. The CDR3: CASSGTSGPNTGELFF. CDR3 DNA: TGTGCCAGCAGCGGGACTAGCGGGCCGAACACCGGGGAGCTGTTTTTT.

The chain is built from TRBV7-9 and TRBJ2-7, with 7 positions matching TRBD2. CDR3 length: 16 residues. Germline V gene lookup returns CDR1 SEHNR and CDR2 FQNEAQ (reference sequence). After removal of 5 bases from V and 2 bases from J, the junction contained 12 bases not matched to a gene. The DNA for the CDR3 is TGTGCCAGCAGCCCGAGGAGCGGGGTCCTCGCCTACGAGCAGTACTTC. Its translation is CASSPRSGVLAYEQYF.

The gene calls are TRBV6-5 and TRBJ2-1, with 8 bases that match TRBD2. Germline assignment: CDR1 MNHEY and CDR2 SVGAGI. The length of the CDR3 is 14 residues. V was pared by 4 bases and J by 11 bases, with 10 bases of the junction left unmatched. The CDR3 DNA sequence: TGTGCCAGCAGTTCCCCGGGAGGGCCAAAGAAGCAGTTCTTC. It translates to CASSSPGGPKKQFF.

This clone turned up a few times. The rearrangement uses TRBV10-3 and TRBJ2-7; the D is unclear. The ends were cut back, 3 bases at V and 2 bases at J, with 14 bases in the middle. This CDR3 is 15 amino acids long. Germline CDR1 is ENHRY and CDR2 is SYGVKD. This chain's CDR3 is CAISEKVSAPYEQYF. CDR3 coding DNA: TGTGCCATCAGTGAAAAGGTCTCAGCGCCCTACGAGCAGTACTTC.

The chain employs TRBV11-2 and TRBJ2-7, with TRBD1 matching over 8 bases. CDR1 SGHAT and CDR2 FQNNGV come from the germline V gene. The CDR3 contains 16 residues. The V and J ends lost 5 bases and 1 base, in that order; junction bases with no gene match: 10. CDR3 region: CASSPRTGILSYEQYF. CDR3 sequence (DNA): TGTGCCAGCAGCCCCCGGACAGGGATATTGTCCTACGAGCAGTACTTC.

The rearrangement joins TRBV7-2 to TRBJ1-5, with 7 bases that match TRBD1. The CDR3 has 14 amino acids. The ends lost 5 bases at V and 9 bases at J; junction bases unmatched: 10. Germline values: CDR1 SGHTA, CDR2 FQGNSA. As DNA, the CDR3 is TGTGCCAGCAGCGCACAGGGGTCCCTCCCGCCCCAGCATTTT. Translation: CASSAQGSLPPQHF.

The rearrangement joins TRBV7-9 to TRBJ1-3; TRBD1 aligns across 8 bases. The CDR3 has 15 residues. Per germline, CDR1 SEHNR and CDR2 FQNEAQ (reference sequence). V dropped 5 bases and J dropped 2; count of bases not matched to a gene: 5. The CDR3 loop is CASSRGTGTGNTIYF. DNA of the CDR3: TGTGCCAGCAGCCGTGGGACAGGCACTGGAAACACCATATATTTT.

The rearrangement links TRBV5-4 to TRBJ2-7, with 8 nucleotides matching TRBD1. Germline-derived CDR1 and CDR2 are SGHNT and YYREEE (reference sequence). The CDR3 runs 13 residues. V dropped 4 bases and J dropped 2; count of bases not matched to a gene: 2. CDR3 sequence (DNA): TGTGCCAGCAGCGGACAGGGAACCTACGAGCAGTACTTC. It specifies CASSGQGTYEQYF.

The rearrangement joins TRBV7-2 to TRBJ2-3; D ambiguous. The CDR3 consists of 11 residues. Germline V gene lookup returns CDR1 SGHTA and CDR2 FQGNSA. Trimming left V 3 bases short and J 5 bases short, with 3 bases between. The CDR3 loop reads CASSFGDTQYF. CDR3 sequence (DNA): TGTGCCAGCAGCTTCGGAGATACGCAGTATTTT.

The rearrangement uses TRBV7-2 and TRBJ2-5; 14 nucleotides align to TRBD2. With 4 bases clipped from V and 5 bases from J, the junction kept 6 bases outside the gene matches. There are 16 residues in the CDR3. Germline CDR1 reads SGHTA; CDR2 reads FQGNSA. The CDR3 spells CASSYGLAGGWETQYF. The CDR3 nucleotides read TGTGCCAGCAGCTACGGACTAGCGGGAGGTTGGGAGACCCAGTACTTC.

This clone was picked up a small number of times. This rearrangement joins TRBV7-9 to TRBJ1-3; 7 bases are shared with TRBD1. V dropped 1 base and J dropped 1; count of bases not matched to a gene: 7. The CDR3 is made up of 17 amino acids. Germline V gene sequence: CDR1 SEHNR, CDR2 FQNEAQ (reference sequence). This CDR3 is CASSLGQKGASGNTIYF. The CDR3 DNA is TGTGCCAGCAGCTTAGGGCAAAAGGGGGCTTCTGGAAACACCATATATTTT.

CDR3 nucleotide sequence: TGTGCCAGCAGCGTGACCCCCTTGAAGGGACAGGGGAAGTACAATGAGCAGTTCTTC. It yields the protein CASSVTPLKGQGKYNEQFF. The chain carries TRBV9 and TRBJ2-1; 10 bases fit TRBD1. Germline V gene sequence: CDR1 SGDLS, CDR2 YYNGEE. This CDR3 spans 19 amino acids. J gave up 4 bases and V 2 bases, and 15 bases lay outside the gene matches. Filled out from reference TRBV9 and TRBJ2-1, the complete variable domain reads DSGVTQTPKHLITATGQRVTLRCSPRSGDLSVYWYQQSLDQGLQFLIQYYNGEERAKGNILERFSAQQFPDLHSELNLSSLELGDSALYFCASSVTPLKGQGKYNEQFFGPGTRLTVL.

This chain connects TRBV5-4 to TRBJ2-1; 8 bases match TRBD1. V lost 4 bases, J lost 6 bases, and 9 bases stayed unmatched. The CDR3 is 15 amino acids. Germline loops: CDR1 SGHNT, CDR2 YYREEE (reference sequence). CDR3 in DNA: TGTGCCAGCAGCCCGGGACAGGAAGGAACCAATGAGCAGTTCTTC. Its protein product is CASSPGQEGTNEQFF.